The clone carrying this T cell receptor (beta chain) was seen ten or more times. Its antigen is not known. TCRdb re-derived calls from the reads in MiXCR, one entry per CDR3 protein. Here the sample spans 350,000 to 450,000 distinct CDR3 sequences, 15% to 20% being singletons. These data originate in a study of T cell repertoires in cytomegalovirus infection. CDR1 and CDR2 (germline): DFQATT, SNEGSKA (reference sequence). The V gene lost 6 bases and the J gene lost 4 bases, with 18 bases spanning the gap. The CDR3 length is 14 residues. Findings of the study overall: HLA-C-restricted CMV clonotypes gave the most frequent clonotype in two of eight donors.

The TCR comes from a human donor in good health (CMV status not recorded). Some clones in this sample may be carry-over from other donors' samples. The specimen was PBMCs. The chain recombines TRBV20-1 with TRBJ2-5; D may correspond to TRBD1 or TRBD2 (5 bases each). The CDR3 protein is CSANVRGDRETQYF. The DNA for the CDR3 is TGCAGTGCAAACGTTCGGGGCGATAGAGAGACCCAGTACTTC.